A selection of T cell receptor beta chains follows, all from one sample in a study of CD8+CD57+ T cells in acquired aplastic anemia. A single record per CDR3 protein comes from TCRdb applying MiXCR to the reads. Of 100,000 to 150,000 distinct CDR3 sequences listed, over 55% are singletons. The sample taken for sequencing was sorted CD4+, CD8+, or CD8+CD57+ T cells (not recorded which) from PBMCs. The receptors were gathered from a human donor with aplastic anemia. CDR3s include the opening cysteine and the closing phenylalanine or tryptophan. The order of the fields is J gene, CDR3 length, V gene, CDR3 protein.

J: TRBJ2-7; length: 10; V: TRBV9; CDR3: CASSGDEQYF
J: TRBJ1-1; length: 15; V: TRBV19; CDR3: CASSPLGTGRTEAFF
J: TRBJ2-1; length: 16; V: TRBV19; CDR3: CASSQQPGQGADEQFF
J: TRBJ2-7; length: 17; V: TRBV10-3; CDR3: CAISGPRMGPLSYEQYF
J: TRBJ2-2; length: 15; V: TRBV12-3/TRBV12-4; CDR3: CASSLQRERPGELFF
J: TRBJ1-6; length: 14; V: TRBV7-8; CDR3: CASSRDREYSPLHF
J: TRBJ2-7; length: 15; V: TRBV19; CDR3: CASSIPRASGDEQYF
J: TRBJ2-3; length: 13; V: TRBV19; CDR3: CASSRVSTDTQYF
J: TRBJ1-2; length: 14; V: TRBV7-9; CDR3: CASSFTDPNYGYTF
J: TRBJ2-7; length: 13; V: TRBV10-3; CDR3: CAISESVDRDQYF
J: TRBJ2-7; length: 13; V: TRBV7-9; CDR3: CASTSGGSYEQYF
J: TRBJ1-6; length: 15; V: TRBV3-1; CDR3: CASSLANMLPSPLHF
J: TRBJ2-5; length: 14; V: TRBV19; CDR3: CASSPAGLAGVGDF
J: TRBJ2-3; length: 11; V: TRBV20-1; CDR3: CTARGTDTQYF
J: TRBJ1-1; length: 13; V: TRBV29-1; CDR3: CSVGFRQNTEAFF
J: TRBJ1-5; length: 18; V: TRBV6-2/TRBV6-3; CDR3: CASSYSGTPLGGNQPQHF
J: TRBJ1-6; length: 13; V: TRBV2; CDR3: CASTKTYNLPLHF
J: TRBJ2-3; length: 16; V: TRBV18; CDR3: CASSPPGPQSADTQYF
J: TRBJ1-3; length: 16; V: TRBV5-1; CDR3: CASSLQAGAGGNTIYF
J: TRBJ1-5; length: 14; V: TRBV29-1; CDR3: CSVASSGGNQPQHF
J: TRBJ2-3; length: 12; V: TRBV2; CDR3: CASSEVADTQYF
J: TRBJ2-5; length: 15; V: TRBV9; CDR3: CASSVGTSGEETQYF
J: TRBJ1-5; length: 15; V: TRBV15; CDR3: CATSTRRDINQPQHF
J: TRBJ2-1; length: 13; V: TRBV19; CDR3: CASSMLRGSEQFF
J: TRBJ2-3; length: 15; V: TRBV10-2; CDR3: CASSDSRLVTDTQYF
J: TRBJ1-5; length: 16; V: TRBV20-1; CDR3: CSARVHGADGNQPQHF
J: TRBJ2-1; length: 15; V: TRBV4-2; CDR3: CASVLGATAYNEQFF
J: TRBJ1-5; length: 12; V: TRBV7-8; CDR3: CASSPHNQPQHF
J: TRBJ2-7; length: 14; V: TRBV28; CDR3: CASSLWREVYEQYF
J: TRBJ2-7; length: 15; V: TRBV5-1; CDR3: CASSLTRAQDFEQYF
J: TRBJ1-2; length: 13; V: TRBV2; CDR3: CASSEILFDGYTF
J: TRBJ2-1; length: 15; V: TRBV6-5; CDR3: CASSYVGPLGGEQFF
J: TRBJ2-7; length: 15; V: TRBV9; CDR3: CASSSRVIPSYEQYF
J: TRBJ2-2; length: 16; V: TRBV28; CDR3: CASSLWGDGNTGELFF
J: TRBJ1-2; length: 16; V: TRBV10-3; CDR3: CAISESMDTSLYGYTF
J: TRBJ2-1; length: 17; V: TRBV11-2; CDR3: CASSFLTSGVSGNEQFF
J: TRBJ2-1; length: 16; V: TRBV15; CDR3: CATSRTTGGSYNEQFF
J: TRBJ2-7; length: 15; V: TRBV27; CDR3: CASSLVAGGIYEQYF
J: TRBJ1-1; length: 18; V: TRBV11-1; CDR3: CASSLLGRSGAGDTEAFF
J: TRBJ2-5; length: 16; V: TRBV6-5; CDR3: CASSYDIGTEKETQYF
J: TRBJ2-5; length: 14; V: TRBV5-1; CDR3: CASSLVWSKETQYF
J: TRBJ2-1; length: 15; V: TRBV7-2; CDR3: CASSPHRGGYNEQFF
J: TRBJ1-5; length: 14; V: TRBV27; CDR3: CASSEDRGRQPQHF
J: TRBJ1-5; length: 16; V: TRBV4-3; CDR3: CASSQDRQGSGQPQHF
J: TRBJ2-7; length: 12; V: TRBV7-2; CDR3: CASSFTGWEQYF
J: TRBJ2-1; length: 14; V: TRBV15; CDR3: CATKTGPGNNEQFF
J: TRBJ1-2; length: 15; V: TRBV7-3; CDR3: CASSPGGNGPYGYTF
J: TRBJ2-6; length: 17; V: TRBV10-3; CDR3: CAISDGRGGSGANVLTF